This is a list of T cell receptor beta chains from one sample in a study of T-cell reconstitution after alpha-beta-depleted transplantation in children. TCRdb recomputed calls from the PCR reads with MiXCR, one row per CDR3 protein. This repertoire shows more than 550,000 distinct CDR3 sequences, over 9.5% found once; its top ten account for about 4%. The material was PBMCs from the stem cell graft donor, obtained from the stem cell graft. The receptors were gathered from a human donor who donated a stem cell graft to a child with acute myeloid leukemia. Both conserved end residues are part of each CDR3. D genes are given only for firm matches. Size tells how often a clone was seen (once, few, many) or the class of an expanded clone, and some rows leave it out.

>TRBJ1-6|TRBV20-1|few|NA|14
TGCAGTGCTAGTGGACGGGCCTATAATTCACCCCTCCACTTT
CSASGRAYNSPLHF
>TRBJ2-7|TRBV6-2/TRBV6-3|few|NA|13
TGTGCCAGCAGACGATTTCGGGACTACGAGCAGTACTTC
CASRRFRDYEQYF
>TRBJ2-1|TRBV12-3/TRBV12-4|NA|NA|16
TGTGCCAGCAGTTCCCCTACTAGGGAAAACTACAATGAGCAGTTCTTC
CASSSPTRENYNEQFF
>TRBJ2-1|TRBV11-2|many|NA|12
TGTGCCAGCAGCTTGGGGCGCAATGAGCAGTTCTTC
CASSLGRNEQFF
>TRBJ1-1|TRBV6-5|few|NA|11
TGTGCCAGCCAAGGGGGGGTGAGGGCTTTCTTT
CASQGGVRAFF
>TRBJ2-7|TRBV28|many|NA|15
TGTGCCAGCAGCCCTCGGGACGCGAGGGACTACGAGCAGTACTTC
CASSPRDARDYEQYF
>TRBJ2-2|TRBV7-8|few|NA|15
TGTGCCAGCAGCTTACTAGGGAATGAGATCGGGGAGCTGTTTTTT
CASSLLGNEIGELFF
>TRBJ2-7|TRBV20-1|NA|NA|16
TGCAGTGCGATCCCGGGTTTCAAGAGGTCCGTCTACGAGCAGTACTTC
CSAIPGFKRSVYEQYF
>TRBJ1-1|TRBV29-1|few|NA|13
TGCAGCGCCCGTAAGGACGGAACGACTGAAGCTTTCTTT
CSARKDGTTEAFF
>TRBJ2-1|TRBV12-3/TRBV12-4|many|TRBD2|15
TGTGCCAGCAGACCCGGGACTAGCGGACACAATGAGCAGTTCTTC
CASRPGTSGHNEQFF
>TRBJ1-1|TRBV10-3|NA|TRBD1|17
TGTGCCATCAGTGCGCGGACAGGATCCAACATGAACACTGAAGCTTTCTTT
CAISARTGSNMNTEAFF
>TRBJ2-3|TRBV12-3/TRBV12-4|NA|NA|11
TGTGCCAGCCGTAAGGGAGATACGCAGTATTTT
CASRKGDTQYF
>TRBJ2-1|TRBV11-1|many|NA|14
TGTGCCAGCAGCCCTTCATCCCATAGGAATGAGCAGTTCTTC
CASSPSSHRNEQFF
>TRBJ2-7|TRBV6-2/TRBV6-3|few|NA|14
TGTGCCAGCAAACACGGAGGGAATCCCGACGAGCAGTACTTC
CASKHGGNPDEQYF
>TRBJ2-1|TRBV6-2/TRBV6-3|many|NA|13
TGTGCCAGCAGTTACGACCGGGGACCCTGGCAGTTCTTC
CASSYDRGPWQFF
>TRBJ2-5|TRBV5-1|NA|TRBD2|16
TGCGCCAGCAGCTTGGGAGCGGGAGGGCACCAAGAGACCCAGTACTTC
CASSLGAGGHQETQYF
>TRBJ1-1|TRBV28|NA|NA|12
TGTGCCAGCAGTTTCAGGGTCACTGAAGCTTTCTTT
CASSFRVTEAFF
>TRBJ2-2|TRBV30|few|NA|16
TGTGCCTGGAGTGCGAAAACGGGAGTAAGCACCGGGGAGCTGTTTTTT
CAWSAKTGVSTGELFF
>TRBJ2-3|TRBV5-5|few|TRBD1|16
TGTGCCAGCAGCTTCGGTCAGGGGGCAACGACAGATACGCAGTATTTT
CASSFGQGATTDTQYF
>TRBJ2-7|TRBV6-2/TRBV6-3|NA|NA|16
TGTGCCAGCAGTTACTCGACAAGCGGTTCACCCTACGAGCAGTACTTC
CASSYSTSGSPYEQYF
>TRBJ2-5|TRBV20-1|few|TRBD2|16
TGCAGTGCTTCAGAACCTAGCGGGGCCGTAGGGGAGACCCAGTACTTC
CSASEPSGAVGETQYF
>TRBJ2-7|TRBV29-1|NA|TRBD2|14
TGCAGCGCCGCAGGACTAGCGGGAGTCGGGGAGCAGTACTTC
CSAAGLAGVGEQYF
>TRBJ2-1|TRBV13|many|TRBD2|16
TGTGCCAGCAGCCCCCGGGTAGCGGGATTGTACAATGAGCAGTTCTTC
CASSPRVAGLYNEQFF
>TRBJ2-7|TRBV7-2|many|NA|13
TGTGCCAGCAGCTTGGATCATTCCTACGAGCAGTACTTC
CASSLDHSYEQYF
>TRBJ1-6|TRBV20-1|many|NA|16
TGCAGTGCTACCGGACTGATAAGCTCCTATAATTCACCCCTCCACTTT
CSATGLISSYNSPLHF
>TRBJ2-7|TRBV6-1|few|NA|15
TGTGCCAGCAGCCAGATGCTTGCCCGCTCCTACGAGCAGTACTTC
CASSQMLARSYEQYF
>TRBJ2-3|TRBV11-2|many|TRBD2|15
TGTGCCAGCAGCGACGTAGCGGGAGCGGCAGATACGCAGTATTTT
CASSDVAGAADTQYF
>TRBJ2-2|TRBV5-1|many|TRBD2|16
TGCGCCAGCAGCATAGCGGGAGGGCCGATCACCGGGGAGCTGTTTTTT
CASSIAGGPITGELFF
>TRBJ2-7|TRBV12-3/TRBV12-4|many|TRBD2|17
TGTGCCAGCAGTTTAGCGCTGGGGGGACTAGCGGGAGAAGAGCAGTACTTC
CASSLALGGLAGEEQYF
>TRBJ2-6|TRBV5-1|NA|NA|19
TGCGCCAGCAGCGTTGCCCCGACAGGCTCTCTAGGTGGGGCCAACGTCCTGACTTTC
CASSVAPTGSLGGANVLTF
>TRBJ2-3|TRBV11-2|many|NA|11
TGTGCCAGTCTGGGGACAGATACGCAGTATTTT
CASLGTDTQYF
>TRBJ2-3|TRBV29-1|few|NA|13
TGCAGCGTCCATTCCCCGGCCCGGGATACGCAGTATTTT
CSVHSPARDTQYF
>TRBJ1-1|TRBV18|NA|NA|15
TGTGCCAGCTCAGCGATGGAGGGCTTGGGCACTGAAGCTTTCTTT
CASSAMEGLGTEAFF
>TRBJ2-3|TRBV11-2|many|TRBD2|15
TGTGCCAGCAGCCAAGCGGGAGCTAGCACAGATACGCAGTATTTT
CASSQAGASTDTQYF
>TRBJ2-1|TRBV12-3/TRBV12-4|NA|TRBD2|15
TGTGCCAGCAGTTTAGTGCTAGCGGGGGGATTTGAGCAGTTCTTC
CASSLVLAGGFEQFF
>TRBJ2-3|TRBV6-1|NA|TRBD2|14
TGTGCCAGCAGGCGAGCGGGAGTGACAGATACGCAGTATTTT
CASRRAGVTDTQYF
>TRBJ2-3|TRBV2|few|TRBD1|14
TGTGCCAGCAGTGATTTGACAGGGGGCCATACGCAGTATTTT
CASSDLTGGHTQYF
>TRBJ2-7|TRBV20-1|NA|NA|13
TGCAGTGCTAGGCCCAGGCACTCCTACGAGCAGTACTTC
CSARPRHSYEQYF
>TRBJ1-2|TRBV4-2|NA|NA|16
TGTGCCAGCAGCCAAGGGGGCGCAGGGATTAACTATGGCTACACCTTC
CASSQGGAGINYGYTF
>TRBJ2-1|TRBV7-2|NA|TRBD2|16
TGTGCCAGCAGCTCTTTTCCTATGGGCCCGGGGGGTGAGCAGTTCTTC
CASSSFPMGPGGEQFF
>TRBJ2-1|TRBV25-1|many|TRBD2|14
TGTGCCACCAGACTAGCGGGGGGCCTCAATGAGCAGTTCTTC
CATRLAGGLNEQFF
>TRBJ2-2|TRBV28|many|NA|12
TGTGCCAGCAGGGCTAGCACCGGGGAGCTGTTTTTT
CASRASTGELFF
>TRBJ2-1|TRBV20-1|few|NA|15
TGCAGTGCTCCCGAGCACTTAAGCTCCTACAATGAGCAGTTCTTC
CSAPEHLSSYNEQFF
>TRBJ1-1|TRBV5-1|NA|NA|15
TGCGCCAGCAGCTTGGTAACCCCTGGGAGCACTGAAGCTTTCTTT
CASSLVTPGSTEAFF
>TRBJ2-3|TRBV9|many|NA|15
TGTGCCAGCAGCGTAGAACTAGTTGGCACAGATACGCAGTATTTT
CASSVELVGTDTQYF
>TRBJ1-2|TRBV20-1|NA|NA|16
TGCAGTGCTAGAGATTTCTCAAAAAGGCTGAACTATGGCTACACCTTC
CSARDFSKRLNYGYTF
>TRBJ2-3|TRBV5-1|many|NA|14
TGCGCCAGCAGCTCAAACAAATCCACAGATACGCAGTATTTT
CASSSNKSTDTQYF
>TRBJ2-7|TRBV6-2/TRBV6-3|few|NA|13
TGTGCCAGCAAACCGGGACTCGGGCGGGAGCAGTACTTC
CASKPGLGREQYF
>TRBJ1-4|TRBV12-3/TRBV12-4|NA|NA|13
TGTGCCAGCAGCACGCCCCTCAATGAAAAACTGTTTTTT
CASSTPLNEKLFF
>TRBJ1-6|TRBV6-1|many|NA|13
TGTGCCACTCGTTTTCGCGATAATTCACCCCTCCACTTT
CATRFRDNSPLHF
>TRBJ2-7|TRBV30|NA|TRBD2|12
TGTGCCTGGAGTACTAGCGTAATCGAGCAGTACTTC
CAWSTSVIEQYF
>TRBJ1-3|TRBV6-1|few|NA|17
TGTGCCAGCAGCTCGTCAGGGGCCCACCGCTCTGGAAACACCATATATTTT
CASSSSGAHRSGNTIYF
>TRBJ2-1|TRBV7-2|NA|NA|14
TGTGCCAGCACCCCCGGTTTAACTATCAGTGAGCAGTTCTTC
CASTPGLTISEQFF
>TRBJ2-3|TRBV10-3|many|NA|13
TGTGCCATCAGTGAACTAGGAGCAGATACGCAGTATTTT
CAISELGADTQYF
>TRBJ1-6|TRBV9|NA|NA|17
TGTGCCAGCAGCTCTCGGGCCCTCTCCTCCTATAATTCACCCCTCCACTTT
CASSSRALSSYNSPLHF
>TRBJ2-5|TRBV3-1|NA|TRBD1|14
TGTGCCAGCAGCTACACAGGGGCCCAAGAGACCCAGTACTTC
CASSYTGAQETQYF
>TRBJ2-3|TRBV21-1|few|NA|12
TGTGCCAGCAGCAAACGGCCAGATACGCAGTATTTT
CASSKRPDTQYF
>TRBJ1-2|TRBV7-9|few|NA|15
TGTGCCAGCAGTTCAAGTTCGGCAGGGCCCTATGGCTACACCTTC
CASSSSSAGPYGYTF
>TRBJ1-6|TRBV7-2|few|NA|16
TGTGCCAGCAGCGCCGTGATGGGCTCCTATAATTCACCCCTCCACTTT
CASSAVMGSYNSPLHF
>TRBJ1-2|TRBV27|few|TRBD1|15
TGTGCCAGCAGTATCAGGACAGGGACTAACTATGGCTACACCTTC
CASSIRTGTNYGYTF